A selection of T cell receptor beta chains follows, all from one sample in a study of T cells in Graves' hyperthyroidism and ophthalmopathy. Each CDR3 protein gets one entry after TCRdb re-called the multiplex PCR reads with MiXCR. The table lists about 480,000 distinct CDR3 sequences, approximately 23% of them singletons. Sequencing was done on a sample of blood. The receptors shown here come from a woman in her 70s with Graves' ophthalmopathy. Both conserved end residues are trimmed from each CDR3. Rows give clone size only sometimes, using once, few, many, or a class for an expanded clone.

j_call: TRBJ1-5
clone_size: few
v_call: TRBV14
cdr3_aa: ASSQGQREDREPQH

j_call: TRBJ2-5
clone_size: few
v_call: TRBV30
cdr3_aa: AWSVMETQY

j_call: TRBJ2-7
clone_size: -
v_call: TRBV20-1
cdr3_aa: SAREGLSYEQY

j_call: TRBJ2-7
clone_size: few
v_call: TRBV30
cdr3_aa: AWSNSLFTYEQY

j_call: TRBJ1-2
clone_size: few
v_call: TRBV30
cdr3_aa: AWSDRVYYGYT

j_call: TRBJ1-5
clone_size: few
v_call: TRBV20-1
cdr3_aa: SATRDRYGNQPQH

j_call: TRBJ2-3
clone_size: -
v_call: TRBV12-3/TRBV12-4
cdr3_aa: ASSWAQGATDTQY

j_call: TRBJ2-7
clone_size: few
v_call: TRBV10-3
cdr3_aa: AISGGRTGSVEQY

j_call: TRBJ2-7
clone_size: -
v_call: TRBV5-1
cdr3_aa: ASSLFHREVSHEQY

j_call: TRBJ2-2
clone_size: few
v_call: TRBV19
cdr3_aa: ASSNRGLAGELF

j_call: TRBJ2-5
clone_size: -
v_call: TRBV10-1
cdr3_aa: ASSFLAGDSYQETQY

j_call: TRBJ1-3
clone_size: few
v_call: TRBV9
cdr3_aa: ASSVGSGNTIY

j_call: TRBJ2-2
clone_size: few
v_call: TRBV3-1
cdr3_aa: ASSAPSSDGELF

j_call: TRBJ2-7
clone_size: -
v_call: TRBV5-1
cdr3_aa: ASSLIGPAYEQY

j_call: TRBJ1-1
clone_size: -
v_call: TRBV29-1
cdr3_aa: SVDTVKNTEAF

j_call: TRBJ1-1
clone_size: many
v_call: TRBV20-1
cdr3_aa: SARERGIGQAF

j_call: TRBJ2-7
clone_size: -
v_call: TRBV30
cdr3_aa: AWSAIRGAGEQY

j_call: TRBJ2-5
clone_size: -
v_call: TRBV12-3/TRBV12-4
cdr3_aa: ASSLSDGQY

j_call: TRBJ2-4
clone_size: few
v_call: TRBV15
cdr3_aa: ATSRDNHSKNIQY

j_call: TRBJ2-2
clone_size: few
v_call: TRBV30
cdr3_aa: AWSEGSGGTGELF

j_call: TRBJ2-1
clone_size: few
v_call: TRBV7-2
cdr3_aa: ASSLGGGGVSYNEQF

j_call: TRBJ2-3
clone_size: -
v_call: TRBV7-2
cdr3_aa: ASSGGGDTQY

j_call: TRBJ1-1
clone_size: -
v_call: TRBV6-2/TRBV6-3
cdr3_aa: ASSFPQGNTEAF

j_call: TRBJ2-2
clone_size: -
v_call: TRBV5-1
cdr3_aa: ASSFGGSNTGELF

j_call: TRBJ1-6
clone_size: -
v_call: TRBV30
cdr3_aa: ACRGGGNNSPLH

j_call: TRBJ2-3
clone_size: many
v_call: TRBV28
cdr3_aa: ASSTGTDTQY

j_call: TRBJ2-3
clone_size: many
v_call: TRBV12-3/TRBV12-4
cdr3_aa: ASSPPRFSGNYTQY

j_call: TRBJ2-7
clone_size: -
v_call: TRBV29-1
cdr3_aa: SVGQPYEQY

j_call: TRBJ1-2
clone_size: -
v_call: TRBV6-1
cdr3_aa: ASSRYRDSGGYT

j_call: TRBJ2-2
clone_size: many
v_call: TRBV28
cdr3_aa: ASSFLSSGRWTGELF

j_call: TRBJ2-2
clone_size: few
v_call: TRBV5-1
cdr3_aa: ASSLSDKNTGELF

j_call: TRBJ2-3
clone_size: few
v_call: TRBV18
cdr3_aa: ASSPLAPATDTQY

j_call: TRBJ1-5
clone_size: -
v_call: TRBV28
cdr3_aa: ASRAGAGGWWNQPQH

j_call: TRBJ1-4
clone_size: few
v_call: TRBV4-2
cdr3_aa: ASSQPGQGADEKLF

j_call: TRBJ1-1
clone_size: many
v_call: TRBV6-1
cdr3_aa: ASSNPPVNTEAF

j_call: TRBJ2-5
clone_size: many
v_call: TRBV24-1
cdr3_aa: ATAAPGGETQY

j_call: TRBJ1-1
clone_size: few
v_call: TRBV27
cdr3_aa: ASMGGGVLRGTEAF

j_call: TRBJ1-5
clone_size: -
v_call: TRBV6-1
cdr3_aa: ASRTYSDQPQH

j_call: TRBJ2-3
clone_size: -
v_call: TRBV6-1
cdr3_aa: AVTTLGAPTDTQY

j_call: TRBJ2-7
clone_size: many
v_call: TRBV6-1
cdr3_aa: ASNIGRSTYEQY

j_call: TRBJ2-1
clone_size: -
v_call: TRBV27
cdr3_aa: ASRGLAGGPGNEQF

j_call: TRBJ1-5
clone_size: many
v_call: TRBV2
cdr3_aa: ASSIGPTASPPQH